The 20 T cell receptor beta chains in this list originate from one sample, sequenced in a study of cytomegalovirus exposure and HLA in healthy donors. PCR used 60 Vbeta primers and 13 Jbeta primers. This table comes from immunoSEQ multiplex PCR, and its TCRdb copy is limited to in-frame clones, with some not included. The top ten clones hold 1.3% to 1.5% of a sample with fewer than 250,000 clones, approximately 80% of them seen once. Sequencing input: PBMCs. The origin of the receptors is a girl aged 10 to 17 in good health and CMV-seronegative.

J is TRBJ1-4 and V is TRBV4-2; D perhaps matches TRBD1 (6 bases). CDR3 size: 16 residues. The V gene's germline CDR1 is LGHNA and CDR2 YNFKEQ. Trimming cost V 3 bases and J 8 bases, with 19 bases left between them. CDR3 region: CASSQDGGGRGEKLFF. Here the CDR3 DNA reads TGTGCCAGCAGCCAGGATGGCGGGGGGCGCGGCGAAAAACTGTTTTTT.

The J gene is TRBJ1-2, the V gene TRBV28; 7 nucleotides match TRBD1. The CDR3 extends over 14 amino acids. V shed 6 bases and J 2 bases; nucleotides not matched to a gene: 6. Germline V gives CDR1 MDHEN, CDR2 SYDVKM. CDR3 region: CASSKNRGNYGYTF. The CDR3 DNA follows: TGTGCCAGCAGCAAAAACAGGGGAAACTATGGCTACACCTTC.

The chain is built from TRBV5-1 and TRBJ2-1; 7 positions agree with TRBD1. The V segment lost 4 bases and the J segment 7 bases; nucleotides outside the gene matches: 2. The CDR3 spans 12 residues. The V gene's germline CDR1 is SGHRS and CDR2 YFSETQ. The CDR3 spells CASSADRNEQFF. CDR3 nucleotides: TGCGCCAGCAGCGCGGACAGGAATGAGCAGTTCTTC. The entire variable domain, with the rest obtained from reference TRBV5-1 and TRBJ2-1, is as follows: KAGVTQTPRYLIKTRGQQVTLSCSPISGHRSVSWYQQTPGQGLQFLFEYFSETQRNKGNFPGRFSGRQFSNSRSEMNVSTLELGDSALYLCASSADRNEQFFGPGTRLTVL.

This clone was picked up a small number of times. This chain links TRBV4-1 with TRBJ1-1, with TRBD1 matching over 12 bases. The CDR3 has 15 residues. Germline values: CDR1 MGHRA, CDR2 YSYEKL. V was clipped by 0 bases and J by 10 bases; unmatched bases: 6. In DNA form, the CDR3 reads TGCGCCAGCAGCCAAGAAGGGACAGGGGGCTTAGCAGCTTTCTTT. It is translated as CASSQEGTGGLAAFF.

With regard to this clone: One end of the junction fails to match germline, which may point to a read error. The genes are TRBV9 and TRBJ2-5, with D possibly being TRBD1 (5 bases). The CDR3 sequence is 14 residues long. Germline values: CDR1 SGDLS, CDR2 YYNGEE. The CDR3 nucleotides are TGTGCCAGCAGCGTAGGGGGCGGTGGAGAGGCCCAGTACTTC. This gives the protein CASSVGGGGEAQYF.

The V and J genes are TRBV7-2 and TRBJ2-7; 11 bases are a match to TRBD2. Trimming took 4 bases from V and 2 from J; bases not matched to a gene: 7. CDR3 length: 16 amino acids. Per germline, CDR1 SGHTA and CDR2 FQGNSA. In DNA, the CDR3 is TGTGCCAGCAGCTCCCTTGTGGGACTAGCGGCCTACGAGCAGTACTTC. Translation gives CASSSLVGLAAYEQYF.

The chain carries TRBV4-2 and TRBJ1-2; 7 bases are a match to TRBD1. Germline-derived CDR1 and CDR2 are LGHNA and YNFKEQ. The CDR3 has 15 amino acids. V lost 4 bases, J lost 6 bases, and 11 bases stayed unmatched. The CDR3 DNA is TGTGCCAGCAGCCGGACAGGTAGTATGGGGAATGGCTACACCTTC. The encoded protein is CASSRTGSMGNGYTF.

The chain employs TRBV27 and TRBJ1-5; D possibly corresponds to TRBD1 (6 bases). CDR1 and CDR2 from the germline V gene are MNHEY and SMNVEV (reference sequence). V was shortened by 10 bases and J by 4 bases, with 14 bases between the two germline ends. CDR3 length equals 13 residues. The CDR3 loop reads CATPGHTNQPQHF. The CDR3 region has the DNA TGTGCCACTCCGGGACACACTAATCAGCCCCAGCATTTT.

This chain uses TRBV6-7 with TRBJ2-5; tentative D call: TRBD2 (5 bases). TRBV6-7 counts as an open reading frame of uncertain function. The CDR3 is 18 residues long. V gave up 8 bases and J gave up 2 bases, with 27 bases separating them. The CDR3 nucleotides are TGTGCCAGCTCCTCCTCAGCTGTAAAGAGGGCCGTACAAGAGACCCAGTACTTC. Its protein product is CASSSSAVKRAVQETQYF.

This chain joins TRBV2 and TRBJ2-1; perhaps TRBD2 as D (5 bases). V lost 4 bases and J lost 4, with 14 bases in between. Germline CDR1 reads SNHLY; CDR2 reads FYNNEI. The CDR3 runs to 15 residues. CDR3 sequence reads: CASSAEGLSYNEQFF. Written as DNA, the CDR3 is TGTGCCAGCAGTGCTGAGGGTTTGAGTTACAATGAGCAGTTCTTC.

J is TRBJ2-1 and V is TRBV19; 7 bases fit TRBD2. The J segment lost 0 bases and the V segment lost 4 bases, leaving 15 bases of the junction unmatched. CDR3 length: 19 residues. Germline values: CDR1 LNHDA, CDR2 SQIVND (reference sequence). The CDR3 nucleotides are TGTGCCAGTAGTACGGCTAGCGGAAATTTATTACTCTCCTACAATGAGCAGTTCTTC. Residues: CASSTASGNLLLSYNEQFF.

This clone was seen only once. The V gene is TRBV7-2, the J gene TRBJ1-1; D possibly corresponds to TRBD1 (5 bases). The V end lost 1 base, the J end lost 4 bases, and 10 bases lay between the germline ends. Germline V gene sequence: CDR1 SGHTA, CDR2 FQGNSA. This CDR3 region has 14 residues. The CDR3 sequence is CASSLGPQGTEAFF. The CDR3 region has the DNA TGTGCCAGCAGCTTAGGTCCCCAGGGCACTGAAGCTTTCTTT. Variable domain in full (rest from reference TRBV7-2 and TRBJ1-1): GAGVSQSPSNKVTEKGKDVELRCDPISGHTALYWYRQSLGQGLEFLIYFQGNSAPDKSGLPSDRFSAERTGGSVSTLTIQRTQQEDSAVYLCASSLGPQGTEAFFGQGTRLTVV.

The rearrangement uses TRBV5-1 and TRBJ2-3, with D tentatively TRBD2 (6 bases). Germline CDR1 SGHRS, CDR2 YFSETQ. CDR3 length: 15 residues. With 6 bases removed from V and 3 bases from J, the gap between germline ends came to 17 bases. CDR3 coding DNA: TGCGCCAGCAATGAAATAGGTGGAGGGACAGATACGCAGTATTTT. This codes for CASNEIGGGTDTQYF.

V usage is TRBV5-1 and J usage is TRBJ2-1; TRBD2 agrees at 8 bases. Trimming at V came to 4 bases and at J to 5 bases, leaving 11 bases not matched to a gene. Germline assignment: CDR1 SGHRS and CDR2 YFSETQ. This CDR3 has 16 residues. The CDR3 spells CASSPTTGTSNNEQFF. DNA of the CDR3: TGCGCCAGCAGCCCAACCACCGGGACTAGTAACAATGAGCAGTTCTTC.

The rearrangement uses TRBV6-5 and TRBJ1-1; tentatively, D is TRBD1 (5 bases). The germline gives CDR1 MNHEY, CDR2 SVGAGI. The CDR3 consists of 12 residues. V lost 10 bases, J lost 5 bases, and 14 bases lay in between. The CDR3 region has the DNA TGTGCCACCAACCAGGGCGATACTGAAGCTTTCTTT. It specifies CATNQGDTEAFF.

The CDR3 DNA sequence: TGTGCCAGCAGCCTGCCAAAGGACAGTAAGGGGAGCTCCTACAATGAGCAGTTCTTC. Translated, it gives CASSLPKDSKGSSYNEQFF. The rearrangement links TRBV9 to TRBJ2-1; a possible D gene is TRBD1 (6 bases). Germline CDR1 and CDR2: SGDLS and YYNGEE. Trimming pared 4 bases from V and 0 bases from J, leaving 23 bases between. The CDR3 is 19 residues long.

The chain carries TRBV7-3 and TRBJ1-1; a possible D gene is TRBD1 (5 bases). V was clipped by 4 bases and J by 4 bases, with 16 bases between them. The CDR3 is made up of 15 amino acids. Germline V gene data show CDR1 as SGHTA and CDR2 as FQGTGA. The CDR3 sequence: CASSSAHGGGTEAFF. The DNA of the CDR3 is TGTGCCAGCAGCTCGGCACACGGGGGTGGCACTGAAGCTTTCTTT. The whole variable domain, remainder taken from reference TRBV7-3 and TRBJ1-1, is GAGVSQTPSNKVTEKGKYVELRCDPISGHTALYWYRQSLGQGPEFLIYFQGTGAADDSGLPNDRFFAVRPEGSVSTLKIQRTERGDSAVYLCASSSAHGGGTEAFFGQGTRLTVV.

The rearrangement uses TRBV6-4 and TRBJ1-1; 11 bases are a match to TRBD1. J lost 10 bases, V lost 2 bases, and 3 bases had no gene match. Germline CDR1 and CDR2: MRHNA and SNTAGT. This CDR3 contains 13 residues. This chain's CDR3 is CASSDGDRGLAFF. The CDR3 DNA is TGTGCCAGCAGTGACGGGGACAGGGGGTTAGCTTTCTTT.

The chain employs TRBV6-5 and TRBJ2-7; D remains unclear. Germline assignment: CDR1 MNHEY and CDR2 SVGAGI. The CDR3 is 14 residues long. Between the trimmed V and J ends, which lost 2 bases and 0 bases, there was a span of 8 bases. The CDR3 protein is CASSYKRSSYEQYF. CDR3 DNA: TGTGCCAGCAGTTACAAACGGTCCTCCTACGAGCAGTACTTC.

The chain has TRBV2 and TRBJ2-7; 9 nucleotides match TRBD1. The V and J ends lost 5 bases and 2 bases, in that order; junction bases with no gene match: 10. CDR1 and CDR2 from the germline V gene are SNHLY and FYNNEI. The CDR3 sequence is 16 residues long. The DNA of the CDR3 is TGTGCCAGCAGTCCGACGTTCCGGGACAGGGCCTACGAGCAGTACTTC. Protein: CASSPTFRDRAYEQYF.